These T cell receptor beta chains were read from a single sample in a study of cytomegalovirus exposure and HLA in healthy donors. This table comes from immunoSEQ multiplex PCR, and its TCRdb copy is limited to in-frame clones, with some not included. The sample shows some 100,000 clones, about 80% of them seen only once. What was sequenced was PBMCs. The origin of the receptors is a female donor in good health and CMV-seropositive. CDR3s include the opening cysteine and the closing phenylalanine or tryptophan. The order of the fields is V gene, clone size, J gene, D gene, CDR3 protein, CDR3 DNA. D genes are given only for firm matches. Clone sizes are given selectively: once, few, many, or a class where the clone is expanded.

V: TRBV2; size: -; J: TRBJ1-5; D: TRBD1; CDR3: CASTATRGIGNQPQHF; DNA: TGTGCCAGCACCGCGACCAGGGGGATTGGTAATCAGCCCCAGCATTTT
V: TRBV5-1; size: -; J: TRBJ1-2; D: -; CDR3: CASSLEEDPRGYTF; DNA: TGCGCCAGCAGCTTGGAGGAGGATCCTCGTGGCTACACCTTC
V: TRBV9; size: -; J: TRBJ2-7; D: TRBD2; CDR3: CASSGTSGGYEQYF; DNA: TGTGCCAGCAGCGGGACTAGCGGGGGATACGAGCAGTACTTC
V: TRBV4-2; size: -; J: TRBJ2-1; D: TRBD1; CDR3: CASSQGTDAYNEQFF; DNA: TGTGCCAGCAGCCAGGGGACAGACGCCTACAATGAGCAGTTCTTC
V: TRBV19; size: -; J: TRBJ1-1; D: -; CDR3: CASSKQSMNTEAFF; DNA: TGTGCCAGTAGTAAACAGTCCATGAACACTGAAGCTTTCTTT
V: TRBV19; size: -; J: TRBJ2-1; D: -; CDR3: CASSTFMGTRYNEQFF; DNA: TGTGCCAGTAGTACCTTCATGGGGACACGGTACAATGAGCAGTTCTTC
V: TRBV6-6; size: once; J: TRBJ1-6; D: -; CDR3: CASSWLAGRASPLHF; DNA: TGTGCCAGCAGTTGGCTGGCCGGGCGGGCTTCACCCCTCCACTTT
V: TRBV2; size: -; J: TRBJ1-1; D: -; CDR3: CASSTGRGTEAFF; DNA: TGTGCCAGTTCAACGGGGCGGGGGACTGAAGCTTTCTTT
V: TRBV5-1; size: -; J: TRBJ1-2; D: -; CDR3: CASSSSQGPLSYTF; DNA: TGCGCCAGCAGCTCTTCACAGGGCCCCTTGAGCTACACCTTC
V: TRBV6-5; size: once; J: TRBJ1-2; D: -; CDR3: CASVGQNYGYTF; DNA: TGTGCCAGCGTAGGACAGAACTATGGCTACACCTTC
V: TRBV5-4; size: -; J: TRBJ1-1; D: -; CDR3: CASRNGGMNTEAFF; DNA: TGTGCCAGCAGAAACGGGGGAATGAACACTGAAGCTTTCTTT
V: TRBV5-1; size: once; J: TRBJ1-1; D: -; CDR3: CASSRPGTPEFEAFF; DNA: TGCGCCAGCAGCCGCCCCGGGACACCTGAATTTGAAGCTTTCTTT
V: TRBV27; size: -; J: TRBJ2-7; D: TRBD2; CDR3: CASSSPSTSGSSYEQYF; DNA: TGTGCCAGCAGTTCCCCCTCGACTAGCGGTAGCTCCTACGAGCAGTACTTC
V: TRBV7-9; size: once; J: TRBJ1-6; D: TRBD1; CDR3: CASSSWTGINSPLHF; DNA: TGTGCCAGCAGCTCATGGACAGGGATTAATTCACCCCTCCACTTT
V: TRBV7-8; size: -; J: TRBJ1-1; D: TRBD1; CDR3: CASSLALRTGQRAFF; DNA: TGTGCCAGCAGCTTAGCGCTGAGGACAGGTCAAAGAGCTTTCTTT
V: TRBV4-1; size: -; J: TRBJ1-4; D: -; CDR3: CASSHRLATNEKLFF; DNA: TGCGCCAGCAGCCACAGACTTGCAACTAATGAAAAACTGTTTTTT
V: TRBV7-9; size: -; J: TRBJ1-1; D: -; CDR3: CSSSLTPQGRNTEAFF; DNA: TGTTCCAGCAGCTTAACTCCCCAGGGGAGGAACACTGAAGCTTTCTTT
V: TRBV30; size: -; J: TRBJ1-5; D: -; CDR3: CAWSGDMTVTSQPQHF; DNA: TGTGCCTGGAGTGGCGATATGACAGTAACGAGTCAGCCCCAGCATTTT
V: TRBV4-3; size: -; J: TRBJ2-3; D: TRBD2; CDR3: CASSQGFLAGSIGTDTQYF; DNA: TGCGCCAGCAGCCAAGGGTTTCTAGCGGGGTCGATAGGCACAGATACGCAGTATTTT
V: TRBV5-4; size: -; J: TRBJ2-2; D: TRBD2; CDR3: CASSSSSGRASTGELFF; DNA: TGTGCCAGCAGCTCGTCTAGCGGGAGGGCCAGCACCGGGGAGCTGTTTTTT
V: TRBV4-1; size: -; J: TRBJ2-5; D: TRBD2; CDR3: CASSQDGGVAWEQYF; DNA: TGCGCCAGCAGCCAAGATGGGGGGGTGGCGTGGGAGCAGTACTTC
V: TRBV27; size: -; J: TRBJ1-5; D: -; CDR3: CASSTQVGGSLQPQHF; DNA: TGTGCCAGCAGTACCCAAGTGGGGGGAAGCCTTCAGCCCCAGCATTTT
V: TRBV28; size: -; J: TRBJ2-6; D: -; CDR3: CASSSFSASGANVLTF; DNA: TGTGCCAGCAGTTCCTTTAGCGCCTCTGGGGCCAACGTCCTGACTTTC
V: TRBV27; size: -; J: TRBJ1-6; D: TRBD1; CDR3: CASSSPGQGLQFYNSPLHF; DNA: TGTGCCAGCAGTTCTCCGGGACAGGGGCTCCAATTTTATAATTCACCCCTCCACTTT
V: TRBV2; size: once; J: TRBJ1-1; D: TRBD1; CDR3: CASSRQGARGLNTEAFF; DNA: TGTGCCAGCAGCCGACAGGGAGCAAGGGGGTTGAACACTGAAGCTTTCTTT
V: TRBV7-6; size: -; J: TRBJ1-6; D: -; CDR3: CASSTTGGNSPLHF; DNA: TGTGCCAGCAGCACGACAGGTGGTAATTCACCCCTCCACTTT
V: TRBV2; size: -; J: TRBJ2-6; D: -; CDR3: CATAGSGANGLTF; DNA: TGTGCCACCGCAGGGTCTGGGGCCAACGGCCTGACTTTC
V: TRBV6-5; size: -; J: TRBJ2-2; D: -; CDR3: CASTSRVGELFF; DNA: TGTGCCAGCACCTCTCGGGTCGGGGAGCTGTTTTTT
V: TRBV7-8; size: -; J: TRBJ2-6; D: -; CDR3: CASRAIIGGANGLTF; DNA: TGTGCCAGCCGGGCCATAATCGGTGGGGCCAACGGCCTGACTTTC
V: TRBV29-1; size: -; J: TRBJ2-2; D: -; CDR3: CSVLGGAGSNTGELFF; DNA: TGCAGCGTCTTAGGGGGAGCCGGGTCGAACACCGGGGAGCTGTTTTTT